Each of the 10 T cell receptor beta chains below was sequenced from the same sample in a study of blood T cells in healthy people across ages. Primed by a sample-barcoded 5' primer and a J-beta primer mix, a second PCR proceeded for roughly 6 to 12 cycles. TCRdb reprocessed the 5' RACE reads with MiXCR, giving one entry per CDR3 protein. This sample carries 1.5 million or so distinct CDR3 sequences, about 45% of them seen once, and the ten largest clones take just over 4%. The specimen was blood. The receptors come from a woman aged 18-29 years in good health.

The chain links TRBV29-1 to TRBJ2-2; TRBD2 matches at 7 bases. Per the germline V gene, CDR1 is SQVTM and CDR2 is ANQGSEA. J gave up 4 bases and V 6 bases, and 8 bases lay outside the gene matches. CDR3 length: 14 residues. The CDR3 here is CSVRLALGTGELFF. In DNA, the CDR3 is TGCAGCGTGCGACTAGCCTTGGGCACCGGGGAGCTGTTTTTT.

The chain is built from TRBV20-1 and TRBJ2-7; D remains ambiguous. Germline V lookup: CDR1 DFQATT, CDR2 SNEGSKA (reference sequence). The length of the CDR3 is 13 residues. The ends were cut back, 3 bases at V and 1 base at J, with 10 bases in the middle. CDR3 residues: CSARALPSYEQYF. As DNA, the CDR3 is TGCAGTGCTAGGGCCCTGCCGTCCTACGAGCAGTACTTC.

V gene TRBV20-1 combines with J gene TRBJ1-1; D not certain. The germline CDR1 and CDR2 sequences are DFQATT and SNEGSKA (reference sequence). V shed 3 bases and J shed 4 bases, with 15 bases lying between them. CDR3 length: 14 residues. The CDR3 sequence: CSARSEIRATEAFF. CDR3 DNA: TGCAGTGCTAGGAGTGAGATCCGGGCCACTGAAGCTTTCTTT.

The chain couples TRBV28 to TRBJ2-1; the D gene is possibly TRBD2 (5 bases). The length of the CDR3 is 14 residues. Trimming pared 1 base from V and 6 bases from J, leaving 10 bases between. Per the germline V gene, CDR1 is MDHEN and CDR2 is SYDVKM. CDR3 amino acids: CASSLSGILNEQFF. In nucleotides, the CDR3 is TGTGCCAGCAGTTTATCGGGGATACTCAATGAGCAGTTCTTC.

This clonotype turned up a few times. The chain carries TRBV18 and TRBJ1-6; D unclear. Germline V CDR1 and CDR2: KGHSH, LQKENI. V lost 5 bases and J 0 bases, leaving 8 bases between the germline ends. This CDR3 is 15 amino acids long. In DNA form, the CDR3 reads TGTGCCAGCTCAGATCAAAGCTCCTATAATTCACCCCTCCACTTT. It encodes CASSDQSSYNSPLHF.

The chain uses TRBV7-2 and TRBJ2-1, with 7 positions matching TRBD2. This CDR3 region has 14 residues. V shed 4 bases and J 6 bases; nucleotides not matched to a gene: 6. Germline V CDR1 and CDR2: SGHTA, FQGNSA. Written as DNA, the CDR3 is TGTGCCAGCAGCTGGCGGACTAGTAGCAATGAGCAGTTCTTC. Protein product: CASSWRTSSNEQFF.

The chain couples TRBV12-3 or TRBV12-4 to TRBJ1-1; possibly TRBD1 for D (6 bases). CDR3 length equals 15 residues. The V and J ends lost 5 bases and 3 bases respectively, with 16 bases between them. CDR3 bases: TGTGCCAGCAGTGTAGGGCAGGGGCGGCACACTGAAGCTTTCTTT. This gives the protein CASSVGQGRHTEAFF.

Notes on this clonotype: One end of the junction varies from germline; a read error may be responsible. The rearrangement joins TRBV12-3 or TRBV12-4 to TRBJ2-5; possibly TRBD1 for D (6 bases). CDR3 length equals 13 residues. The CDR3 sequence: CASHRDIEETQYF. The CDR3 DNA reads TGCGCCAGCCACCGGGACATCGAAGAGACCCAGTACTTC.

This chain connects TRBV20-1 to TRBJ2-1, with D uncertain. V lost 1 base and J lost 3, with 13 bases in between. Germline lookup yields CDR1 DFQATT and CDR2 SNEGSKA (reference sequence). The CDR3 is 15 residues long. The CDR3 nucleotides read TGCAGTGCTAGAGCCGACTGGCCATTCTACAATGAGCAGTTCTTC. As protein: CSARADWPFYNEQFF.

This clonotype was seen a handful of times. This chain connects TRBV28 to TRBJ1-1, with D unclear. CDR1 is MDHEN and CDR2 is SYDVKM in the germline V gene. The CDR3 totals 13 residues. Deletions cut 1 base from V and 4 bases from J, with 7 bases between. The CDR3 protein is CASSLFLVTEAFF. CDR3 in DNA: TGTGCCAGCAGTTTATTTCTAGTCACTGAAGCTTTCTTT.